The source of this TCR beta chain is a study of OX40 agonist ivuxolimab in advanced cancers. The germline CDR1 and CDR2 sequences are KGHSH and LQKENI. Trimming took 2 bases from V and 0 from J; bases not matched to a gene: 5. The CDR3 runs to 17 residues. A remark on this clone: Its cognate antigen is unknown.

Notes on the study in general: Normalized T-cell clonal expansion was also low in some nonresponders.

Data came from immunoSEQ multiplex PCR; TCRdb stores just in-frame clones and leaves some out. The table lists tens of thousands of clones, roughly 84% of them singletons. The source is an adult with an advanced solid tumor such as melanoma, head and neck, liver or kidney cancer. This material consisted of CD4+ or CD8+ T cells sorted from blood, taken in a trial of the OX40 agonist ivuxolimab. V and J are TRBV18 and TRBJ2-7; 12 bases line up with TRBD2. The CDR3 DNA follows: TGTGCCAGCTCACCATACGGACTAGCGGGACGCTCCTACGAGCAGTACTTC. As protein: CASSPYGLAGRSYEQYF.